This T cell receptor beta chain stems from a study of glioma-infiltrating T cells. Using RNA template, CDR3s of TCR alpha and beta were amplified with iRepertoire arm-PCR. TCRdb reanalysed the multiplex PCR reads using MiXCR and keeps one entry per CDR3 protein. This table holds under 200,000 distinct CDR3 sequences, under 55% found once. Many counts were recorded for this clonotype. The specimen sequenced was glioma tissue, nonneoplastic brain tissue, or PBMCs (not recorded which). This sequence originates from a human donor with low-grade glioma or glioblastoma, undergoing nonglioma brain surgery, or in good health (not recorded which).

CDR3 bases: TGTGCCACCAGTGATCCCCAGGGTTTTTCCAGAGATACGCAGTATTTT. Translation gives CATSDPQGFSRDTQYF. The V call is TRBV24-1, the J call TRBJ2-3; a possible D gene is TRBD1 (5 bases). The CDR3 is 16 amino acids. CDR1 and CDR2 from the germline V gene are KGHDR and SFDVKD. The V gene lost 3 bases and the J gene lost 5 bases, with 17 bases spanning the gap.